The sequence of this T cell receptor (beta chain) was determined in a study of blood T cell repertoires in COVID-19. Across the study: Material from acute and convalescent COVID-19 was sourced from the United States, Italy and Spain. T cells, B-cell-depleted T cells, or PBMCs supplied cDNA or gDNA.

Study processing details: Amplification of reference gene primers was used by the study to estimate nucleated cell counts. Method: immunoSEQ multiplex PCR; TCRdb's copy keeps in-frame clones and lacks some. That table furnishes V, J and clone size, whereas the DNA furnished D and trimming. This sample has about 160,000 clones; under 90% occur once, and the top ten carry around 19%. The source is a woman older than 75 with acute or convalescent COVID-19. The material sequenced was peripheral blood.

CDR3 sequence: CASSEGRGRETQYF. Written as DNA, the CDR3 is TGTGCCAGCAGTGAGGGGAGGGGAAGAGAGACCCAGTACTTC. V and J are TRBV6-1 and TRBJ2-5; 7 bases are shared with TRBD2. The germline V gene encodes CDR1 MNHNS and CDR2 SASEGT. This CDR3 spans 14 amino acids. The J segment lost 4 bases and the V segment lost 3 bases, leaving 5 bases of the junction unmatched.